These 29 T cell receptor beta chains originate from one sample sequenced in a study of T cell repertoires in cytomegalovirus infection. TCRdb ran MiXCR on the reads and lists one entry per CDR3 protein. The sample carries 740,000 or so distinct CDR3 sequences, 35% to 40% recorded once. What was sequenced was PBMCs. The receptors originated from a human donor in good health (CMV status not recorded). Some clones in this sample may be carry-over from other donors' samples.

This clonotype was observed a handful of times. The V gene is TRBV28, the J gene TRBJ2-5, with D perhaps matching TRBD2 (6 bases). With 5 bases removed from V and 1 base from J, the gap between germline ends came to 20 bases. The CDR3 is 17 residues long. Germline V lookup: CDR1 MDHEN, CDR2 SYDVKM. CDR3 in amino acids: CASSPITTRRLQETQYF. The DNA of the CDR3 is TGTGCCAGCAGTCCGATAACGACTAGGAGACTCCAAGAGACCCAGTACTTC.

This clonotype was counted many times. V is TRBV10-2 and J is TRBJ1-2; D uncertain. V gave up 3 bases and J gave up 2 bases, with 10 bases separating them. This CDR3 spans 14 amino acids. Germline CDR1 WSHSY, CDR2 SAAADI. This CDR3 reads CASSDPGRNYGYTF. For the CDR3, the DNA is TGCGCCAGCAGTGACCCCGGACGGAACTATGGCTACACCTTC.

The chain uses TRBV6-4 and TRBJ2-2; D not certain. Per germline, CDR1 MRHNA and CDR2 SNTAGT. This CDR3 is 16 amino acids long. V was trimmed by 4 bases and J by 1 base, leaving 13 bases between them. CDR3 residues: CASSATSRGNTGELFF. As DNA, the CDR3 is TGTGCCAGCAGTGCCACTTCTAGAGGGAACACCGGGGAGCTGTTTTTT.

This clonotype has only a few counts. A much larger clone lies a single base off, so this may be a read error. The gene calls are TRBV6-4 and TRBJ1-1; D call uncertain. Trimming left V 2 bases short and J 1 base short, with 5 bases between. Germline V CDR1 and CDR2: MRHNA, SNTAGT. The CDR3 is 13 residues long. CDR3 in amino acids: CASSDGENTEAFF. The CDR3 nucleotides are TGTGCCAGCAGTGACGGGGAGAACACTGAAGCTTTCTTT.

Turning to this clonotype: Because the CDR3 is missing its conserved closing phenylalanine or tryptophan, this is likely a read error. The V call is TRBV6-2 or TRBV6-3, the J call TRBJ2-7; 13 positions match TRBD2. Trimming removed 6 bases from V and 2 bases from J; junction bases left unmatched: 13. The CDR3 length is 18 residues. CDR1 and CDR2 from the germline V gene are MNHEY and SVGEGT. CDR3 protein: CASRAAGLAGIFTYEQYL. The DNA for the CDR3 is TGTGCCAGCAGAGCCGCGGGACTAGCGGGAATTTTTACCTACGAGCAGTACTTA.

As regards this clonotype: This could be a read error, since a much larger clone is one nucleotide away. This rearrangement joins TRBV7-2 to TRBJ2-7, with 7 bases matching TRBD2. This CDR3 comprises 15 residues. Germline assignment: CDR1 SGHTA and CDR2 FQGNSA. J gave up 0 bases and V 8 bases, and 10 bases lay outside the gene matches. The CDR3 sequence: CASGGDGFRSYEQYF. The CDR3 bases are TGTGCCAGCGGGGGGGATGGGTTCCGCTCCTACGAGCAGTACTTC.

This clonotype has just a few counts. The chain employs TRBV5-6 and TRBJ1-1; D is unresolved. V lost 3 bases and J 2 bases, leaving 8 bases between the germline ends. The CDR3 runs to 13 residues. Germline lookup yields CDR1 SGHDT and CDR2 YYEEEE. CDR3 bases: TGTGCCAGCAGCTGGGAATTTAACACTGAAGCTTTCTTT. This gives the protein CASSWEFNTEAFF. The whole variable domain, filled in from reference TRBV5-6 and TRBJ1-1, reads DAGVTQSPTHLIKTRGQQVTLRCSPKSGHDTVSWYQQALGQGPQFIFQYYEEEERQRGNFPDRFSGHQFPNYSSELNVNALLLGDSALYLCASSWEFNTEAFFGQGTRLTVV.

The chain has TRBV4-2 and TRBJ2-1; TRBD2 is a possible D gene (6 bases). Germline values: CDR1 LGHNA, CDR2 YNFKEQ. This CDR3 is 15 amino acids long. Trimming took off 1 base at V and 5 bases at J, with 12 bases between the two ends. The CDR3 nucleotides read TGTGCCAGCAGCCAAGCAGGCCGGGAGAACAATGAGCAGTTCTTC. Translated: CASSQAGRENNEQFF.

This clonotype was counted only a few times. The chain links TRBV6-1 to TRBJ2-7; no reliable D call. The CDR3 consists of 13 residues. Germline CDR1 is MNHNS and CDR2 is SASEGT. Trimming took off 5 bases at V and 6 bases at J, with 14 bases between the two ends. The CDR3 spells CASSYRRTAEQYF. The CDR3, as DNA: TGTGCCAGCAGTTATAGACGGACGGCCGAGCAGTACTTC.

This clonotype was observed at least ten times. CDR3: CASSPGGGGQFF. In DNA form, the CDR3 reads TGTGCCAGCAGCCCCGGAGGGGGCGGGCAGTTCTTC. The chain carries TRBV7-6 and TRBJ2-1, with a tentative D call TRBD1 (7 bases). Germline V CDR1 and CDR2: SGHVS, FNYEAQ. V lost 5 bases to trimming and J lost 12 bases, with 14 bases between them. This CDR3 is 12 amino acids long.

V and J are TRBV6-5 and TRBJ2-7; D is unresolved. V was cut by 2 bases and J by 3 bases, with 11 bases left in between. CDR3 length: 14 residues. Per germline, CDR1 MNHEY and CDR2 SVGAGI. DNA of the CDR3: TGTGCCAGCAGTTACACAGAGATGGGCTACGAGCAGTACTTC. Translation gives CASSYTEMGYEQYF.

This clonotype was detected once. The conserved final phenylalanine or tryptophan is absent from the CDR3, which likely points to a read error. The limits of the CDR3 on the DNA are not certain, so only TCRdb's listed CDR3 is given. Here the CDR3 reads CASSPRGTA. The chain employs TRBV28 and TRBJ2-7; the table's D call, TRBD1, has no DNA check behind it. Both ends counted, the CDR3 spans 9 residues. Germline values: CDR1 MDHEN, CDR2 SYDVKM.

CDR3 protein: CASSTPKIPGGRTEAFF. The CDR3 region has the DNA TGTGCCAGTAGTACCCCTAAGATTCCAGGGGGCCGCACTGAAGCTTTCTTT. The chain carries TRBV19 and TRBJ1-1, with 8 bases aligning to TRBD1. Germline CDR1 and CDR2: LNHDA and SQIVND (reference sequence). The junction had 14 bases not matched to a gene; V was cut back by 4 bases and J by 4 bases. CDR3 size: 17 residues.

This clonotype was found many times. The chain combines TRBV7-2 with TRBJ2-1; 8 bases are shared with TRBD1. CDR1 is SGHTA and CDR2 is FQGNSA in the germline V gene. The CDR3 totals 15 residues. V gave up 3 bases and J gave up 0 bases; unmatched junction bases: 1. This CDR3 reads CASSLGQASYNEQFF. In nucleotides, the CDR3 is TGTGCCAGCAGCTTGGGACAGGCCTCCTACAATGAGCAGTTCTTC.

There are many counts of this clonotype. The chain links TRBV12-3 or TRBV12-4 to TRBJ1-1; perhaps TRBD1 as D (5 bases). Between the trimmed V and J ends, which lost 6 bases and 4 bases, there was a span of 12 bases. This CDR3 is 13 amino acids long. CDR3 residues: CASSLGPSTEAFF. CDR3 DNA sequence: TGTGCCAGCAGCTTGGGACCCTCCACTGAAGCTTTCTTT.

In this sample, this clonotype turned up once. The chain employs TRBV19 and TRBJ1-5; no firm D call. Between the trimmed V and J ends, which lost 5 bases and 7 bases, there was a span of 9 bases. This CDR3 is built from 12 residues. In germline, CDR1 is LNHDA, CDR2 SQIVND (reference sequence). The CDR3 DNA follows: TGTGCCAGTAGTCCCCGACGGCAGCCCCAGCATTTT. It is translated as CASSPRRQPQHF.

The V and J genes are TRBV28 and TRBJ2-7; D is possibly TRBD1 (5 bases). V was clipped by 0 bases and J by 2 bases, with 8 bases between them. The germline V gene encodes CDR1 MDHEN and CDR2 SYDVKM. The CDR3 contains 14 residues. This CDR3 reads CASSLWPGTYEQYF. The DNA for the CDR3 is TGTGCCAGCAGTTTATGGCCAGGGACCTACGAGCAGTACTTC.

Only a few counts were recorded for this clonotype. The chain is built from TRBV7-6 and TRBJ2-7; maybe TRBD2 (6 bases). The CDR3 spans 15 residues. The germline gives CDR1 SGHVS, CDR2 FNYEAQ. Deletions cut 6 bases from V and 3 bases from J, with 18 bases between. CDR3 coding DNA: TGTGCCAGCAGGCGGCAAGCGGGCACGAACTACGAGCAGTACTTC. Protein: CASRRQAGTNYEQYF.

This clonotype came up a few times. The rearrangement joins TRBV24-1 to TRBJ2-1; D remains ambiguous. The CDR3 runs to 11 residues. The V end lost 6 bases, the J end lost 6 bases, and 5 bases lay between the germline ends. Germline lookup yields CDR1 KGHDR and CDR2 SFDVKD. The CDR3 sequence: CATSITNEQFF. The CDR3 DNA reads TGTGCCACCAGTATTACCAATGAGCAGTTCTTC.

This clonotype was detected a few times. The chain employs TRBV5-4 and TRBJ2-1; perhaps TRBD1 as D (6 bases). Germline CDR1 and CDR2: SGHNT and YYREEE (reference sequence). The V and J ends lost 2 bases and 5 bases respectively, with 11 bases between them. The CDR3 consists of 14 residues. CDR3 bases: TGTGCCAGCAGCTTACGGGACACACACAATGAGCAGTTCTTC. Translation: CASSLRDTHNEQFF.

This clonotype was detected a few times. V usage is TRBV7-6 and J usage is TRBJ1-1; D unresolved. The V and J ends lost 1 base and 3 bases respectively, with 9 bases between them. The CDR3 is made up of 14 amino acids. The germline V gene has CDR1 SGHVS and CDR2 FNYEAQ. For the CDR3, the DNA is TGTGCCAGCAGCTTAGGACTGGAGGACACTGAAGCTTTCTTT. Protein product: CASSLGLEDTEAFF.

This chain joins TRBV7-9 and TRBJ2-1; no reliable D call. CDR1 is SEHNR, CDR2 FQNEAQ, per germline (reference sequence). There are 15 residues in the CDR3. Trimming pared 1 base from V and 4 bases from J, leaving 11 bases between. The CDR3 protein is CASSLDGQGYNEQFF. The DNA for the CDR3 is TGTGCCAGCAGCTTAGATGGGCAAGGGTACAATGAGCAGTTCTTC.

This clonotype was detected a few times. This sequence joins TRBV7-8 and TRBJ2-1, with unresolved D. Germline V gene lookup returns CDR1 SGHVS and CDR2 FQNEAQ. Trimming removed 1 base at V and 0 bases at J, with 10 bases between. CDR3 size: 16 residues. CDR3 amino acids: CASSLDLIFSYNEQFF. Here the CDR3 DNA reads TGTGCCAGCAGCTTAGACCTAATTTTCTCCTACAATGAGCAGTTCTTC.

The J gene is TRBJ1-2, the V gene TRBV28, with D perhaps TRBD1 (6 bases). Trimming took off 3 bases at V and 8 bases at J, with 10 bases between the two ends. The V gene's germline CDR1 is MDHEN and CDR2 SYDVKM. The CDR3 sequence is 12 residues long. The CDR3 sequence is CASSLTGTGYTF. The CDR3 DNA reads TGTGCCAGCAGTTTGACCGGGACAGGCTACACCTTC.

V usage is TRBV28 and J usage is TRBJ1-2; D unclear. The germline V gene encodes CDR1 MDHEN and CDR2 SYDVKM. The CDR3 consists of 18 residues. Between the trimmed V and J ends, which lost 10 bases and 3 bases, there was a span of 30 bases. The CDR3 here is CATRDRKWETREYYGYTF. The CDR3 region has the DNA TGTGCCACCCGCGACCGAAAATGGGAGACTAGGGAGTACTATGGCTACACCTTC.

The table lists this clonotype with a few counts. The J gene is TRBJ1-5, the V gene TRBV2; TRBD1 is a possible D gene (5 bases). The V gene's germline CDR1 is SNHLY and CDR2 FYNNEI. The CDR3 is 16 amino acids. Trimming left V 4 bases short and J 1 base short, with 14 bases between. The CDR3, as DNA: TGTGCCAGCAGTGGTACCGGGACGGTCAGCAATCAGCCCCAGCATTTT. This translates into CASSGTGTVSNQPQHF.

The chain links TRBV4-1 to TRBJ1-4, with unresolved D. The V gene's germline CDR1 is MGHRA and CDR2 YSYEKL. CDR3 length: 13 residues. V was clipped by 2 bases and J by 8 bases, with 9 bases between them. The CDR3 sequence is CASSQPGKEKLFF. The CDR3 DNA sequence: TGCGCCAGCAGCCAACCGGGGAAGGAAAAACTGTTTTTT.

This clonotype was picked up a small number of times. The J gene is TRBJ2-1, the V gene TRBV20-1; D remains unclear. Between the trimmed V and J ends, which lost 3 bases and 8 bases, there was a span of 5 bases. The CDR3 runs to 10 residues. Germline V gene sequence: CDR1 DFQATT, CDR2 SNEGSKA (reference sequence). Here the CDR3 DNA reads TGCAGTGCTAGGTCCGATGAGCAGTTCTTC. Translation gives CSARSDEQFF.

Note on this clonotype: One end of the junction fails to match germline, which may point to a read error. The V call is TRBV28, the J call TRBJ1-6; perhaps TRBD1 as D (6 bases). This CDR3 contains 13 residues. Germline values: CDR1 MDHEN, CDR2 SYDVKM. CDR3: CDSSLIFGQPLHF. In nucleotides, the CDR3 is TGTGACAGCAGTTTAATTTTCGGACAGCCCCTCCACTTT.